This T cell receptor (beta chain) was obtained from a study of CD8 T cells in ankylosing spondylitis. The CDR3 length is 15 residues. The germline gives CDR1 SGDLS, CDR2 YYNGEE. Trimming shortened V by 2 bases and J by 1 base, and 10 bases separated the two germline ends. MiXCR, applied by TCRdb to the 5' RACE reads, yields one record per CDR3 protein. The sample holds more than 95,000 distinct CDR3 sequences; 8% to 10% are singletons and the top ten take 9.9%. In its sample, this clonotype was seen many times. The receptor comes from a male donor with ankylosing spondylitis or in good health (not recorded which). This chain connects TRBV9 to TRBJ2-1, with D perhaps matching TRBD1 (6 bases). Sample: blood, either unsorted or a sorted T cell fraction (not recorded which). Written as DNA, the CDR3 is TGTGCCAGCAGCGTTAGACAGGATTCCTACAATGAGCAGTTCTTC. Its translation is CASSVRQDSYNEQFF.